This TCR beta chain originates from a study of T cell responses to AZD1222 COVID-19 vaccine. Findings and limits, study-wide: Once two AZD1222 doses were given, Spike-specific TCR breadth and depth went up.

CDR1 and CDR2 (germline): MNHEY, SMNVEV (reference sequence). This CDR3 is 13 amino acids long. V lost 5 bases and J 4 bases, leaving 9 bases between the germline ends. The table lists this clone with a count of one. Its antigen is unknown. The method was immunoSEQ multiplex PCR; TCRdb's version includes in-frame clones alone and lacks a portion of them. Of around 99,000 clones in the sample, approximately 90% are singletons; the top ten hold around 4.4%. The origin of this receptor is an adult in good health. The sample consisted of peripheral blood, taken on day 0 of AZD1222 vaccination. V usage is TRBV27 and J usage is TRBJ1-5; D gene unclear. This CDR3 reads CASSMLFNQPQHF. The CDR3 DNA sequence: TGTGCCAGCAGTATGCTGTTTAATCAGCCCCAGCATTTT.